The T cell receptor (beta chain) under discussion was sequenced for a study of OX40 agonist ivuxolimab in advanced cancers. Points from the study as a whole: Average numbers of expanded clones were greater in CD8+ T cells than in CD4+.

Germline lookup yields CDR1 MNHEY and CDR2 SMNVEV (reference sequence). The J segment lost 7 bases and the V segment lost 6 bases, leaving 8 bases of the junction unmatched. CDR3 length equals 15 residues. Some clones are missing from TCRdb's copy, which holds only in-frame ones; the method was immunoSEQ multiplex PCR. In the table there are under 65,000 clones, approximately 93% of which are singletons. As to this clone: Antigen: not known.

With baseline, cycle 4 day 1, and cycle 7 day 1 as timepoints, blood was sampled. The source of this sequence is an adult with an advanced solid tumor such as melanoma, head and neck, liver or kidney cancer. This material consisted of CD4+ or CD8+ T cells sorted from blood, taken in a trial of the OX40 agonist ivuxolimab. The J gene is TRBJ2-1, the V gene TRBV27; 11 bases are a match to TRBD2. CDR3 DNA: TGTGCCAGCAGGACTAGCGGGATGGGATGGAATGAGCAGTTCTTC. As protein: CASRTSGMGWNEQFF.